This paragraph reports one T cell receptor beta chain. The repertoire was sequenced with immunoSEQ multiplex PCR; TCRdb's copy has only in-frame clones and lacks some. Of under 65,000 clones listed, roughly 80% are singletons. The data are from a study of OX40 agonist ivuxolimab in advanced cancers. This specimen was CD4+ or CD8+ T cells sorted from blood, taken in a trial of the OX40 agonist ivuxolimab. This receptor was identified in an adult with an advanced solid tumor such as melanoma, head and neck, liver or kidney cancer.

The CDR3 protein is CATASGNQPQHF. CDR3 nucleotide sequence: TGTGCCACTGCCTCGGGAAATCAGCCCCAGCATTTT. V gene TRBV19 combines with J gene TRBJ1-5; D uncertain. Germline V lookup: CDR1 LNHDA, CDR2 SQIVND (reference sequence). With 10 bases removed from V and 4 bases from J, the gap between germline ends came to 11 bases. There are 12 residues in the CDR3. The variable domain in full, with the rest retrieved from reference TRBV19 and TRBJ1-5, is DGGITQSPKYLFRKEGQNVTLSCEQNLNHDAMYWYRQDPGQGLRLIYYSQIVNDFQKGDIAEGYSVSREKKESFPLTVTSAQKNPTAFYLCATASGNQPQHFGDGTRLSIL.